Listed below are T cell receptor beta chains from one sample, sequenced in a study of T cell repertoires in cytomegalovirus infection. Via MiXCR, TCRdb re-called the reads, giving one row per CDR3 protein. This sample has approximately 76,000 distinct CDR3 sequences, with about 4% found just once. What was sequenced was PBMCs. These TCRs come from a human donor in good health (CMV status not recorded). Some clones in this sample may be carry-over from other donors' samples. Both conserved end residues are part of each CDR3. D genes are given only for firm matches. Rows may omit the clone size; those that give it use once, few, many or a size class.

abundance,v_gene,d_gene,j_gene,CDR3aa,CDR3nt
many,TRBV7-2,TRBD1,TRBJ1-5,CASSLVRQGARQPQHF,TGTGCCAGCAGCTTGGTACGACAGGGGGCGAGGCAGCCCCAGCATTTT
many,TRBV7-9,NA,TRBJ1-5,CASSLLGVGQPQHF,TGTGCCAGCAGCTTATTAGGCGTCGGTCAGCCCCAGCATTTT
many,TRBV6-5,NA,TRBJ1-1,CASSSDAGYDTEAFF,TGTGCCAGCAGTTCCGACGCAGGGTATGACACTGAAGCTTTCTTT
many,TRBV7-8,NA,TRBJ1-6,CASSLGIGQGNSPLHF,TGTGCCAGCAGCTTAGGCATCGGGCAGGGGAATTCACCCCTCCACTTT
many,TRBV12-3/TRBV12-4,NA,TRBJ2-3,CASSSLGQNDPSTDTQYF,TGTGCCAGCAGTTCATTAGGACAGAACGATCCTAGCACAGATACGCAGTATTTT
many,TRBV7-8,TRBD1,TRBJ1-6,CASSHHSQGARNSPLHF,TGTGCCAGCAGCCACCATTCACAGGGGGCACGTAATTCACCCCTCCACTTT
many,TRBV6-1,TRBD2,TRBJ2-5,CASSELAGGQETQYF,TGTGCCAGCAGTGAACTAGCGGGGGGGCAAGAGACCCAGTACTTC
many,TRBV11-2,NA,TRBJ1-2,CASSLGGGINYGYTF,TGTGCCAGCAGCTTAGGGGGCGGAATTAACTATGGCTACACCTTC
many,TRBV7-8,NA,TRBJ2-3,CASSASRAVDTQYF,TGTGCCAGCAGCGCATCAAGAGCCGTAGATACGCAGTATTTT
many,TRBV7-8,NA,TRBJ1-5,CASSLGGQPHQPQHF,TGTGCCAGCAGCTTAGGTGGCCAACCGCATCAGCCCCAGCATTTT
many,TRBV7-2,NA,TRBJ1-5,CASSLGEGQPQHF,TGTGCCAGCAGCTTAGGAGAGGGTCAGCCCCAGCATTTT
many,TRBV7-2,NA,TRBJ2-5,CASSFKGTGTQYF,TGTGCCAGCAGCTTCAAGGGGACGGGGACCCAGTACTTC
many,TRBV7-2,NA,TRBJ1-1,CASSQRQSEAFF,TGTGCCAGCAGCCAAAGACAGAGTGAAGCTTTCTTT
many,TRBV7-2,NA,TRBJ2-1,CASSRPDLLSYNEQFF,TGTGCCAGCAGCCGCCCCGACCTTCTCTCCTACAATGAGCAGTTCTTC
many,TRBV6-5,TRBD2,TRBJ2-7,CASSYSRTSNYEQYF,TGTGCCAGCAGTTACTCCCGGACTAGCAACTACGAGCAGTACTTC
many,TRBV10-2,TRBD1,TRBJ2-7,CASRVTGSYEQYF,TGCGCCAGCAGGGTGACAGGGAGCTACGAGCAGTACTTC
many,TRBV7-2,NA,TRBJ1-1,CASLSQIGTEAFF,TGTGCCAGCCTTTCCCAGATAGGGACTGAAGCTTTCTTT
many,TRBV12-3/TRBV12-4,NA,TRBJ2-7,CASSTGTYEQYF,TGTGCCAGCAGTACAGGGACCTACGAGCAGTACTTC
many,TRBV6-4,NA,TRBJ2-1,CASSDGTYNEQFF,TGTGCCAGCAGTGACGGGACTTACAATGAGCAGTTCTTC
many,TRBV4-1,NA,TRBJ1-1,CASSQAPPPIMRTEAFF,TGCGCCAGCAGCCAAGCCCCTCCACCCATCATGAGGACTGAAGCTTTCTTT
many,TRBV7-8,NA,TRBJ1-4,CASSYRTGATNEKLFF,TGTGCCAGCAGCTACAGGACGGGCGCAACTAATGAAAAACTGTTTTTT
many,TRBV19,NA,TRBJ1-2,CASSVTGTYGYTF,TGTGCCAGTAGTGTGACCGGCACCTATGGCTACACCTTC
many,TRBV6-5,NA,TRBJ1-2,CASSPFWDFNYGYTF,TGTGCCAGCTCTCCGTTTTGGGACTTCAACTATGGCTACACCTTC
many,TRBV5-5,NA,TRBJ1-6,CASSLAVWDSYNSPLHF,TGTGCCAGCAGCTTGGCCGTCTGGGATTCCTATAATTCACCCCTCCACTTT
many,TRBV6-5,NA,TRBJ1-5,CASSYRGPPEPQHF,TGTGCCAGCAGTTATAGAGGTCCCCCTGAGCCCCAGCATTTT
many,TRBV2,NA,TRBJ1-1,CASSDRKNTEAFF,TGTGCCAGCAGTGACAGGAAGAACACTGAAGCTTTCTTT
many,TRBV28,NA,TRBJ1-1,CASGYRMNTEAFF,TGTGCCAGTGGGTACAGGATGAACACTGAAGCTTTCTTT
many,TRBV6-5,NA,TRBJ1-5,CASSFARYQPQHF,TGTGCCAGCAGTTTTGCCCGCTATCAGCCCCAGCATTTT
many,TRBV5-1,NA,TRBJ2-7,CASSFAASYEQYF,TGCGCCAGCAGCTTCGCCGCCTCCTACGAGCAGTACTTC
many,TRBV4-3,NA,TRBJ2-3,CASSQDLRGVTDTQYF,TGCGCCAGCAGCCAAGATCTAAGGGGAGTCACAGATACGCAGTATTTT
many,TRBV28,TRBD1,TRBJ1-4,CASSPQQGGGEKLFF,TGTGCCAGCAGTCCCCAACAGGGGGGCGGAGAAAAACTGTTTTTT
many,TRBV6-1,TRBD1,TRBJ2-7,CASSQGESYEQYF,TGTGCCAGCAGTCAGGGGGAGTCCTACGAGCAGTACTTC
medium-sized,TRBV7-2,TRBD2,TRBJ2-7,CASSRLAGDSYEQYF,TGTGCCAGCAGCCGACTAGCGGGGGACTCCTACGAGCAGTACTTC
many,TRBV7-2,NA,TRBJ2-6,CASSPGAGANVLTF,TGTGCCAGCAGCCCAGGGGCTGGGGCCAACGTCCTGACTTTC
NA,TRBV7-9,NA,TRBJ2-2,CASGWNSGAGELFF,TGTGCCAGCGGATGGAACAGTGGCGCCGGGGAGCTGTTTTTT
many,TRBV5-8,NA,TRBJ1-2,CASSLDGLANYGYTF,TGTGCCAGCAGCTTGGATGGACTCGCGAACTATGGCTACACCTTC
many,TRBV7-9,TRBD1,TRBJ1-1,CASSLDRAGTEAFF,TGTGCCAGCAGCTTGGACAGGGCCGGCACTGAAGCTTTCTTT
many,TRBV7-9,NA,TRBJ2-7,CASSPRGRPYEQYF,TGTGCCAGCAGCCCTAGGGGGAGGCCTTACGAGCAGTACTTC
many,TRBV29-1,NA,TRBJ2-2,CSVVGRRTGELFF,TGCAGCGTTGTAGGGCGTCGGACCGGGGAGCTGTTTTTT
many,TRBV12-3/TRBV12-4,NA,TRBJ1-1,CASSPGTVNTEAFF,TGTGCCAGCAGCCCCGGGACGGTGAACACTGAAGCTTTCTTT
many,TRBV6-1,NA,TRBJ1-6,CASSPRQVWDSPLHF,TGTGCCAGCAGTCCCCGACAGGTCTGGGACTCACCCCTCCACTTT
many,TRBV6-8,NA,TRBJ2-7,CASMRTATYEQYF,TGTGCCAGCATGCGGACGGCTACCTACGAGCAGTACTTC
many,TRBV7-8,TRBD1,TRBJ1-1,CASSLAPQGVTEAFF,TGTGCCAGCAGCTTAGCGCCCCAGGGGGTTACTGAAGCTTTCTTT
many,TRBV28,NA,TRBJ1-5,CASSLLRVKGKPQHF,TGTGCCAGCAGTTTATTGCGGGTTAAGGGGAAGCCCCAGCATTTT
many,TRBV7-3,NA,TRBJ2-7,CASSLTPSVAYEQYF,TGTGCCAGCAGCTTAACCCCTAGCGTGGCCTACGAGCAGTACTTC